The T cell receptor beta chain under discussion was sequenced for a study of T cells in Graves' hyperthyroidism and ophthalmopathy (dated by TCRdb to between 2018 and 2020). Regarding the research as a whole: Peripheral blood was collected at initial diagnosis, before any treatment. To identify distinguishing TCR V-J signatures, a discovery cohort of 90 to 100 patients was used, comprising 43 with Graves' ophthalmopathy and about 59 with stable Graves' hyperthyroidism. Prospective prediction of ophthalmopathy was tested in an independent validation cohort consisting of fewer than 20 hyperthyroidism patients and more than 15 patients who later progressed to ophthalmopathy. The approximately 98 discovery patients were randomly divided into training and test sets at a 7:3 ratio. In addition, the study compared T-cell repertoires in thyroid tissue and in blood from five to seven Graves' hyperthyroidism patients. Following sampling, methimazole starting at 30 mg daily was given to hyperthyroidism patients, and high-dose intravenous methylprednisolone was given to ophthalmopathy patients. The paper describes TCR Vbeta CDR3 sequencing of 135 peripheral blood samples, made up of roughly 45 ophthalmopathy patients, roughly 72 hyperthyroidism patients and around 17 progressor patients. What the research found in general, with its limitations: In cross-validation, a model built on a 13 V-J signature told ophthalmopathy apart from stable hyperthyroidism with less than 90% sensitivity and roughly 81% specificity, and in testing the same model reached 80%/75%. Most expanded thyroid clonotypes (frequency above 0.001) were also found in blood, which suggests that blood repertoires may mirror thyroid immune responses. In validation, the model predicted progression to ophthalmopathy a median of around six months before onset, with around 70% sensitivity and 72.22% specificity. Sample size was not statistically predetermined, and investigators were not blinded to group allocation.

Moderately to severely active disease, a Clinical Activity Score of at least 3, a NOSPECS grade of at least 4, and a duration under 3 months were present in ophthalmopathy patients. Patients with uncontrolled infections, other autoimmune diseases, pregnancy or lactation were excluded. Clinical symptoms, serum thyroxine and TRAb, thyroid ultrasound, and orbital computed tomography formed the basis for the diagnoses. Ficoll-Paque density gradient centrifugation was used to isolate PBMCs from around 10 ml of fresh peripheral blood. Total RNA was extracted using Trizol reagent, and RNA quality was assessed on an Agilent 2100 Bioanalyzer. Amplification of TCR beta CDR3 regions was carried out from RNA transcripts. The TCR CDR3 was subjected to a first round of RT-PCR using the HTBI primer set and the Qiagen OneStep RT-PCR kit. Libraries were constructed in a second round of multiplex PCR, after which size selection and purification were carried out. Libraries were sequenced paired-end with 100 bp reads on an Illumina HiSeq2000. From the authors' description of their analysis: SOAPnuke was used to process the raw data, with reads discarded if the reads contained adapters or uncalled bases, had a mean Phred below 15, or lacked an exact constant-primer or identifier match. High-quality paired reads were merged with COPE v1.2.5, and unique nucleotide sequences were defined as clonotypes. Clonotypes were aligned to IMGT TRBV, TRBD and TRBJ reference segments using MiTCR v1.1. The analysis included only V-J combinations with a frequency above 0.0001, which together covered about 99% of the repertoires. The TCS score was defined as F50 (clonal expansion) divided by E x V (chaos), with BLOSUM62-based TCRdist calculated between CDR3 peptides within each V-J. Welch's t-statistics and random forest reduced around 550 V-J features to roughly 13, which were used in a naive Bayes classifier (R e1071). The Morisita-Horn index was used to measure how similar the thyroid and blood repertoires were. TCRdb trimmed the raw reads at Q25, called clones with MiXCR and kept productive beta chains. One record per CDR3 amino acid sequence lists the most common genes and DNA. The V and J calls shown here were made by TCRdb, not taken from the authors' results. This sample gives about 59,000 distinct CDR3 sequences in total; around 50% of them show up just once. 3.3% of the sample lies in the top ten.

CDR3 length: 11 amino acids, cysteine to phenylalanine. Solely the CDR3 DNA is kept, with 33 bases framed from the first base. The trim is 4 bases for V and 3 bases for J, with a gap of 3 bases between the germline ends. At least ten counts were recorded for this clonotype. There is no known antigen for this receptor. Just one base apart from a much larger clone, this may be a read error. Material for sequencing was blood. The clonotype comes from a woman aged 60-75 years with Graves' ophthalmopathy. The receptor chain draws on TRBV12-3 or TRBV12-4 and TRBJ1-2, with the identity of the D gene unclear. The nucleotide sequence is TGTGCCAGCAGTTCGGACTATGGCTACACCTTC. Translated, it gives CASSSDYGYTF.